This TCR beta chain derives from a study of blood T cell repertoires in COVID-19. Study-level information: The samples span acute and convalescent COVID-19 from the United States, Italy and Spain.

In the source study's methods: From reference gene primer amplification, estimates of nucleated cell counts were derived. Method: immunoSEQ multiplex PCR; TCRdb's copy keeps in-frame clones and lacks some. That table is the source of V, J and clone size, and D and trimming were worked out from the DNA. The data show 97,000 or so clones, approximately 84% seen once. The CDR3 consists of 15 residues. Looked up from germline, CDR1 is LNHNV and CDR2 is YYDKDF (reference sequence). V gave up 1 base and J gave up 2 bases; unmatched junction bases: 3. This clonotype was obtained from a man aged 40-49 years with active or convalescent COVID-19. The specimen was peripheral blood. The chain joins TRBV15 to TRBJ1-1, with 8 bases that match TRBD1. The CDR3 loop reads CATSRVTGGNTEAFF. CDR3 coding DNA: TGTGCCACCAGCAGAGTTACAGGGGGAAACACTGAAGCTTTCTTT.